This is a list of T cell receptor beta chains from one sample in a study of CD8 T cells in Susac syndrome. From the immunoSEQ multiplex PCR reads, TCRdb called clonotypes with MiXCR, one entry per CDR3 protein. The repertoire has about 250,000 distinct CDR3 sequences, approximately 92% of them found once; the top ten carry less than 0.075%. The sequencing input was CD4+ T cells from PBMCs. These receptors came from a human donor with multiple sclerosis. CDR3s include the opening cysteine and the closing phenylalanine or tryptophan. Each record gives: J gene, V gene, clone size, D gene, CDR3 protein, CDR3 DNA. D genes are given only for firm matches. The listing skips clone size in some rows; elsewhere it reads once, few, many or a size class.

j_call: TRBJ1-1; v_call: TRBV24-1; clone_size: -; d_call: -; cdr3_aa: CATSDPSGPDTEAFF; cdr3_nt: TGTGCCACCAGTGATCCGTCGGGGCCAGACACTGAAGCTTTCTTT
j_call: TRBJ1-5; v_call: TRBV30; clone_size: -; d_call: TRBD1; cdr3_aa: CAWSVTGGGNQPQHF; cdr3_nt: TGTGCCTGGAGTGTAACAGGGGGTGGCAATCAGCCCCAGCATTTT
j_call: TRBJ1-1; v_call: TRBV12-3/TRBV12-4; clone_size: -; d_call: -; cdr3_aa: CASSFSGQMNTEAFF; cdr3_nt: TGTGCCAGCAGTTTTAGTGGGCAGATGAACACTGAAGCTTTCTTT
j_call: TRBJ1-5; v_call: TRBV12-3/TRBV12-4; clone_size: -; d_call: -; cdr3_aa: CASSFPGQPQHF; cdr3_nt: TGTGCCAGCAGTTTTCCGGGTCAGCCCCAGCATTTT
j_call: TRBJ2-3; v_call: TRBV7-9; clone_size: -; d_call: -; cdr3_aa: CASSFSQGTQYF; cdr3_nt: TGTGCCAGCAGCTTCTCGCAGGGTACGCAGTATTTT
j_call: TRBJ1-2; v_call: TRBV20-1; clone_size: -; d_call: -; cdr3_aa: CSATPGTNNYGYTF; cdr3_nt: TGCAGTGCTACCCCCGGGACAAACAACTATGGCTACACCTTC
j_call: TRBJ2-1; v_call: TRBV24-1; clone_size: -; d_call: -; cdr3_aa: CATRPSGLSYNEQFF; cdr3_nt: TGTGCCACCCGACCGAGTGGGCTCTCCTACAATGAGCAGTTCTTC
j_call: TRBJ1-2; v_call: TRBV12-3/TRBV12-4; clone_size: once; d_call: TRBD1; cdr3_aa: CASSFNAGQGRRFF; cdr3_nt: TGTGCCAGCAGTTTTAACGCGGGACAGGGAAGAAGGTTCTTC
j_call: TRBJ2-1; v_call: TRBV20-1; clone_size: once; d_call: -; cdr3_aa: CSARDLRRGSGVEQFF; cdr3_nt: TGCAGTGCTAGAGATCTGAGAAGGGGATCCGGGGTTGAGCAGTTCTTC
j_call: TRBJ2-5; v_call: TRBV24-1; clone_size: -; d_call: -; cdr3_aa: CATSDLGWETQYF; cdr3_nt: TGTGCCACCAGTGATTTGGGATGGGAGACCCAGTACTTC
j_call: TRBJ2-7; v_call: TRBV5-1; clone_size: -; d_call: TRBD2; cdr3_aa: CASSYKGTSGGLAGEQYF; cdr3_nt: TGCGCCAGCAGCTACAAAGGGACTAGCGGGGGGCTTGCGGGGGAGCAGTACTTC
j_call: TRBJ1-2; v_call: TRBV3-1; clone_size: once; d_call: -; cdr3_aa: CASSQGLGGIYGYTF; cdr3_nt: TGTGCCAGCAGCCAAGGGTTAGGGGGGATTTATGGCTACACCTTC
j_call: TRBJ2-1; v_call: TRBV7-2; clone_size: -; d_call: -; cdr3_aa: CASSLGAAGGNEQFF; cdr3_nt: TGTGCCAGCAGCTTAGGGGCGGCAGGGGGGAATGAGCAGTTCTTC
j_call: TRBJ1-5; v_call: TRBV19; clone_size: -; d_call: TRBD1; cdr3_aa: CASSTKGQGRGGQPQHF; cdr3_nt: TGTGCCAGTAGTACTAAGGGACAGGGCAGAGGTGGTCAGCCCCAGCATTTT
j_call: TRBJ2-2; v_call: TRBV3-1; clone_size: -; d_call: -; cdr3_aa: CASKQRTLANTGELFF; cdr3_nt: TGTGCCAGCAAGCAGAGGACCCTCGCGAACACCGGGGAGCTGTTTTTT
j_call: TRBJ2-7; v_call: TRBV20-1; clone_size: -; d_call: -; cdr3_aa: CSARDPGTGYEQYF; cdr3_nt: TGCAGTGCTAGAGATCCGGGCACAGGCTACGAGCAGTACTTC
j_call: TRBJ2-4; v_call: TRBV12-3/TRBV12-4; clone_size: -; d_call: TRBD1; cdr3_aa: CASSPTDRVVKNIQYF; cdr3_nt: TGTGCCAGCAGTCCAACGGACAGGGTGGTCAAAAACATTCAGTACTTC
j_call: TRBJ2-6; v_call: TRBV28; clone_size: -; d_call: TRBD2; cdr3_aa: CASSLRSGDLLSGANVLTF; cdr3_nt: TGTGCCAGCAGTCTTAGGAGCGGGGACCTTCTCTCTGGGGCCAACGTCCTGACTTTC